These 21 T cell receptor beta chains share one sample of origin, sequenced in a study of cytomegalovirus exposure and HLA in healthy donors. The PCR employed 60 Vbeta primers together with 13 Jbeta primers. Assay: immunoSEQ multiplex PCR; the TCRdb copy retains only in-frame clones and omits some. Of approximately 200,000 clones listed, roughly 81% are singletons. Sequenced: PBMCs. The source is a woman in her twenties or thirties in good health and CMV-seropositive.

V and J are TRBV5-1 and TRBJ1-2; tentatively, D is TRBD1 (5 bases). The CDR3 runs to 13 residues. V was pared by 2 bases and J by 4 bases, with 9 bases between. CDR1 is SGHRS, CDR2 YFSETQ, per germline. CDR3 sequence: CASSLQVSYGYTF. The CDR3 DNA follows: TGCGCCAGCAGCTTACAGGTTTCCTATGGCTACACCTTC. The variable domain in full, with the rest retrieved from reference TRBV5-1 and TRBJ1-2, is KAGVTQTPRYLIKTRGQQVTLSCSPISGHRSVSWYQQTPGQGLQFLFEYFSETQRNKGNFPGRFSGRQFSNSRSEMNVSTLELGDSALYLCASSLQVSYGYTFGSGTRLTVV.

Worth noting for this clone: This specimen includes other DNA sequences encoding the same CDR3. The rearrangement uses TRBV6-5 and TRBJ1-1; D not certain. The CDR3 extends over 14 amino acids. V was cut by 0 bases and J by 0 bases, with 5 bases left in between. Germline CDR1 MNHEY, CDR2 SVGAGI. The CDR3 spells CASSYSTVNTEAFF. The CDR3 DNA sequence: TGTGCCAGCAGTTACTCAACAGTGAACACTGAAGCTTTCTTT.

The J gene is TRBJ2-7, the V gene TRBV5-1; 12 nucleotides align to TRBD2. Germline values: CDR1 SGHRS, CDR2 YFSETQ. The CDR3 is 17 amino acids. Germline trimming cut 4 bases from V and 1 base from J; bases unmatched to any gene: 9. In DNA form, the CDR3 reads TGCGCCAGCAGCCGCCTAGCGGGAGGGCCGGGATCCTACGAGCAGTACTTC. It translates to CASSRLAGGPGSYEQYF. The full variable domain, with the rest looked up from reference TRBV5-1 and TRBJ2-7, is KAGVTQTPRYLIKTRGQQVTLSCSPISGHRSVSWYQQTPGQGLQFLFEYFSETQRNKGNFPGRFSGRQFSNSRSEMNVSTLELGDSALYLCASSRLAGGPGSYEQYFGPGTRLTVT.

This rearrangement joins TRBV19 to TRBJ2-2; 8 nucleotides align to TRBD1. Germline loops: CDR1 LNHDA, CDR2 SQIVND (reference sequence). After removal of 7 bases from V and 5 bases from J, the junction contained 12 bases not matched to a gene. This CDR3 region has 16 residues. The CDR3 loop reads CASTTPGGRGTGELFF. CDR3 sequence (DNA): TGTGCCAGTACCACCCCAGGGGGCCGCGGTACCGGGGAGCTGTTTTTT.

This clone has a single count. An end of the junction differs from the germline gene, which may be a read error. CDR3 nucleotide sequence: TGTGCCAGCAGTTACTCGGGGACACCCAATTCGCCCCTCCACTTT. Translated, it gives CASSYSGTPNSPLHF. The chain is built from TRBV6-5 and TRBJ1-6, with TRBD1 as a possible D gene (6 bases). The CDR3 is 15 amino acids. CDR1 is MNHEY and CDR2 is SVGAGI in the germline V gene.

The chain carries TRBV19 and TRBJ2-7; 10 nucleotides match TRBD1. Germline CDR1 and CDR2: LNHDA and SQIVND (reference sequence). The J segment lost 5 bases and the V segment lost 6 bases, leaving 10 bases of the junction unmatched. The length of the CDR3 is 15 residues. DNA of the CDR3: TGTGCCAGTAGCCAACAGGACAGGGGGTCTGACGAGCAGTACTTC. This codes for CASSQQDRGSDEQYF.

The chain links TRBV6-5 to TRBJ2-5, with 7 bases that match TRBD2. Germline assignment: CDR1 MNHEY and CDR2 SVGAGI. The V and J ends lost 8 bases and 4 bases, in that order; junction bases with no gene match: 4. This CDR3 has 12 residues. CDR3 in DNA: TGTGCCAGCTGGGGCGGGGGAGAGACCCAGTACTTC. The encoded protein is CASWGGGETQYF.

The chain links TRBV29-1 to TRBJ2-7, with 7 nucleotides matching TRBD1. The CDR3 loop spans 13 amino acids. In germline, CDR1 is SQVTM, CDR2 ANQGSEA. Trimming at V came to 6 bases and at J to 8 bases, leaving 13 bases not matched to a gene. The CDR3 protein is CSVMGQYSSKQYF. Written as DNA, the CDR3 is TGCAGCGTGATGGGACAGTATTCGAGCAAGCAGTACTTC.

J is TRBJ2-7 and V is TRBV10-2, with 7 bases lining up with TRBD2. The ends lost 6 bases at V and 2 bases at J; junction bases unmatched: 16. CDR3 length equals 17 residues. Germline-derived CDR1 and CDR2 are WSHSY and SAAADI. The CDR3 sequence is CASRPRPLAEPPYEQYF. DNA of the CDR3: TGCGCCAGCAGGCCGCGCCCCCTAGCGGAGCCCCCCTACGAGCAGTACTTC.

V and J are TRBV12-5 and TRBJ2-5, with D possibly matching TRBD1 (5 bases). This CDR3 comprises 12 residues. Germline assignment: CDR1 LGHNT and CDR2 FRNRAP. V gave up 8 bases and J gave up 5 bases, with 12 bases separating them. CDR3 protein: CASQGWVETQYF. CDR3 in DNA: TGTGCTAGTCAGGGTTGGGTTGAGACCCAGTACTTC.

The chain couples TRBV5-6 to TRBJ2-7, with 13 positions matching TRBD2. Germline loops: CDR1 SGHDT, CDR2 YYEEEE. V was pared by 6 bases and J by 0 bases, with 9 bases of the junction left unmatched. CDR3 length: 17 amino acids. The CDR3 sequence: CASIRLAGGYSSYEQYF. CDR3 DNA: TGTGCCAGCATTAGACTAGCGGGAGGCTACAGCTCCTACGAGCAGTACTTC.

V is TRBV7-6 and J is TRBJ2-5; D gene uncertain. This CDR3 is built from 13 residues. Trimming pared 0 bases from V and 4 bases from J, leaving 6 bases between. The germline gives CDR1 SGHVS, CDR2 FNYEAQ. The CDR3 nucleotides are TGTGCCAGCAGCTTAGCGCCGCGAGAGACCCAGTACTTC. Translating gives CASSLAPRETQYF.

This clone is a singleton in its sample. This sequence joins TRBV7-2 and TRBJ2-5, with TRBD2 matching 13 bases. The end of the DNA fits TRBJ2-7 better, so the J call may be wrong. CDR1 is SGHTA, CDR2 FQGNSA, per germline. CDR3 length: 17 amino acids. This CDR3 reads CASSSRTSGRANYEQYF. CDR3 DNA sequence: TGTGCCAGCAGCTCACGGACTAGCGGGAGAGCAAACTACGAGCAGTACTTC.

For this clone: This sample also contains other DNA sequences that code for the same CDR3. The chain couples TRBV18 to TRBJ1-1; possible D gene TRBD1, 5 bases. This CDR3 comprises 14 residues. V was pared by 6 bases and J by 5 bases, with 16 bases between. The germline CDR1 and CDR2 sequences are KGHSH and LQKENI. CDR3 sequence (DNA): TGTGCCAGCTCTCCTAATAGGGGTAATACTGAAGCTTTCTTT. Translating gives CASSPNRGNTEAFF.

The V call is TRBV5-4, the J call TRBJ2-7, with 7 bases identical to TRBD2. CDR1 and CDR2 from the germline V gene are SGHNT and YYREEE (reference sequence). The CDR3 has 15 amino acids. Trimming at V came to 0 bases and at J to 0 bases, leaving 3 bases not matched to a gene. The CDR3: CASSLELASSYEQYF. The CDR3 region has the DNA TGTGCCAGCAGCTTGGAACTAGCGAGCTCCTACGAGCAGTACTTC.

The chain's CDR3 is CASSLGGSYGYTF. The CDR3 DNA follows: TGCGCCAGCAGCTTGGGTGGTAGCTATGGCTACACCTTC. This chain connects TRBV5-1 to TRBJ1-2; D gene ambiguous. In germline, CDR1 is SGHRS, CDR2 YFSETQ. V lost 0 bases and J lost 4, with 7 bases in between. The CDR3 runs to 13 residues.

This clone was recorded only once. The chain joins TRBV10-3 to TRBJ2-3; maybe TRBD2 (5 bases). The CDR3 runs 15 residues. V was trimmed by 4 bases and J by 0 bases, leaving 11 bases between them. CDR1 and CDR2 from the germline V gene are ENHRY and SYGVKD. The CDR3: CAISGTGASTDTQYF. CDR3 nucleotides: TGTGCCATCAGTGGGACTGGAGCTAGCACAGATACGCAGTATTTT.

The V and J genes are TRBV6-7 and TRBJ1-4; unclear D gene. TRBV6-7 is recorded as an ORF, its role being uncertain. The CDR3 is 14 amino acids. Trimming removed 2 bases from V and 7 bases from J, with 11 bases in between. The CDR3 spells CASSYARRSEKLFF. DNA for the CDR3: TGTGCCAGCAGTTACGCGAGGAGGAGTGAAAAACTGTTTTTT.

The chain recombines TRBV4-2 with TRBJ1-2, with D maybe TRBD1 (6 bases). V was clipped by 1 base and J by 2 bases, with 14 bases between them. This CDR3 spans 16 amino acids. CDR1 is LGHNA and CDR2 is YNFKEQ in the germline V gene. The CDR3 DNA reads TGTGCCAGCAGCCAAGTTGGGGGGGCGCAAAACTATGGCTACACCTTC. Translating it yields CASSQVGGAQNYGYTF.

This sequence joins TRBV28 and TRBJ1-1; D is perhaps TRBD1 (6 bases). V dropped 2 bases and J dropped 5 bases, with 12 bases sitting between them. Germline V gene data show CDR1 as MDHEN and CDR2 as SYDVKM. This CDR3 contains 14 residues. CDR3 sequence (DNA): TGTGCCAGCAGTTTAAGGGGGGGGAGGACTGAAGCTTTCTTT. It translates to CASSLRGGRTEAFF.

V gene TRBV28 combines with J gene TRBJ1-5; a possible D gene is TRBD1 (6 bases). The CDR3 spans 14 residues. V shed 5 bases and J shed 1 base, with 9 bases lying between them. Germline CDR1 is MDHEN and CDR2 is SYDVKM. Written as DNA, the CDR3 is TGTGCCAGCAGTACTCAGGGGAGCAATCAGCCCCAGCATTTT. It encodes CASSTQGSNQPQHF.